This T cell receptor (beta chain) was retrieved from a study of OX40 agonist ivuxolimab in advanced cancers. The V gene end was trimmed by 6 bases and the J gene end by 4 bases; junction bases not matched to a gene: 13. This CDR3 is built from 16 residues. Germline CDR1 and CDR2: KGHSH and LQKENI. Of note for this clone: Antigen unknown.

Measured with immunoSEQ multiplex PCR; TCRdb has only the in-frame clones, and not every one. The sample shows about 70,000 clones, about four fifths of them seen only once. Study results and caveats: Individuals who were partial responders at 0.1-3.0 mg/kg had clonal expansion that ranked among the lowest.

Material: CD4+ or CD8+ T cells sorted from blood, obtained in a trial of the OX40 agonist ivuxolimab. The rearrangement uses TRBV18 and TRBJ2-3; 7 bases align to TRBD2. The clonotype originates from an adult with an advanced solid tumor such as melanoma, head and neck, liver or kidney cancer. CDR3 bases: TGTGCCAGCTCGCCCGCAGCTAGCGGTATCTCAGATACGCAGTATTTT. Translating gives CASSPAASGISDTQYF.